These T cell receptor beta chains were read from a single sample in a study of Ad26.COV2.S vaccination and SARS-CoV-2 variants. Sequencing was performed with immunoSEQ multiplex PCR; in TCRdb, only in-frame clones are kept and a portion is missing. The repertoire holds about 400,000 clones, 89% seen once, with 1.9% in the top ten. Sequences were derived from peripheral blood, sampled in a trial of Ad26.COV2.S vaccine versus placebo. The receptors derive from a person aged 18-65 years who received the Ad26.COV2.S COVID-19 vaccine or a placebo. Both conserved end residues are part of each CDR3. The D gene is left open where the match is weak. Part of the rows lack a size; the others show once, few, many or a class for expanded clones.

CDR3nt: TGTGCCACCAGCAGAGCGGGGAGTCGCTCCTATAATTCACCCCTCCACTTT
CDR3aa: CATSRAGSRSYNSPLHF
abundance: once
v_gene: TRBV15
d_gene: -
j_gene: TRBJ1-6

CDR3nt: TGTGCCAGCAGCTCCGCCGAAGCGGGGTACCAAGAGACCCAGTACTTC
CDR3aa: CASSSAEAGYQETQYF
abundance: once
v_gene: TRBV7-9
d_gene: TRBD2
j_gene: TRBJ2-5

CDR3nt: TGTGCCAGCAGCTCGCCGTCTCAAGTCGGGAGACCTGGGGCCAACGTCCTGACTTTC
CDR3aa: CASSSPSQVGRPGANVLTF
abundance: once
v_gene: TRBV3-1/TRBV3-2
d_gene: -
j_gene: TRBJ2-6

CDR3nt: TGTGCCACCAGGCGGGGTAGCGGGACTCAAGAGACCCAGTACTTC
CDR3aa: CATRRGSGTQETQYF
abundance: -
v_gene: TRBV24-1
d_gene: TRBD2
j_gene: TRBJ2-5

CDR3nt: TGCGCCAGCAGCAGGACTGTAACCACCGGGGAGCTGTTTTTT
CDR3aa: CASSRTVTTGELFF
abundance: -
v_gene: TRBV5-1
d_gene: -
j_gene: TRBJ2-2

CDR3nt: TGTGCCAGCAGTTCAGAGGGGGTGAACACTGAAGCTTTCTTT
CDR3aa: CASSSEGVNTEAFF
abundance: -
v_gene: TRBV6-5
d_gene: -
j_gene: TRBJ1-1

CDR3nt: TGTGCCTGGAGTGTAGGGACATTCGGTGGCTACACCTTC
CDR3aa: CAWSVGTFGGYTF
abundance: -
v_gene: TRBV30
d_gene: -
j_gene: TRBJ1-2

CDR3nt: TGTGCCACCAGTGACGGGGACAGGGGCGACACTGAAGCTTTCTTT
CDR3aa: CATSDGDRGDTEAFF
abundance: -
v_gene: TRBV24-1
d_gene: TRBD1
j_gene: TRBJ1-1

CDR3nt: TGTGCCAGCAGCTTCCGACAGAGACAAGAGACCCAGTACTTC
CDR3aa: CASSFRQRQETQYF
abundance: -
v_gene: TRBV5-4
d_gene: -
j_gene: TRBJ2-5

CDR3nt: TGTGCCAGCAGCTTACTGAATAGTGGGGCCCGTAATGAAAAACTGTTTTTT
CDR3aa: CASSLLNSGARNEKLFF
abundance: -
v_gene: TRBV7-9
d_gene: -
j_gene: TRBJ1-4

CDR3nt: TGTGCCAGCAGCCAAGCGGGTTTGGGAGGCTACACCTTC
CDR3aa: CASSQAGLGGYTF
abundance: -
v_gene: TRBV5-4
d_gene: -
j_gene: TRBJ1-2

CDR3nt: TGTGCCATCAGTCGCAGTAGCGGGGAGGGGGATGAGCAGTTCTTC
CDR3aa: CAISRSSGEGDEQFF
abundance: -
v_gene: TRBV10-3
d_gene: TRBD2
j_gene: TRBJ2-1

CDR3nt: TGTGCCAGCAGCCCCTTTGGGACAGACTTCTATGGCTACACCTTC
CDR3aa: CASSPFGTDFYGYTF
abundance: -
v_gene: TRBV7-9
d_gene: TRBD1
j_gene: TRBJ1-2

CDR3nt: TGTGCCAGTAGTATAAGAACGCGGGGTGAAAAACTGTTTTTT
CDR3aa: CASSIRTRGEKLFF
abundance: -
v_gene: TRBV19
d_gene: -
j_gene: TRBJ1-4

CDR3nt: TGTGCCTGGAGTGTTAGGTCCTCTTTTTCCACTGAAGCTTTCTTT
CDR3aa: CAWSVRSSFSTEAFF
abundance: -
v_gene: TRBV30
d_gene: -
j_gene: TRBJ1-1

CDR3nt: TGTGCCAGCAGCGTAGCTTCCGGGGTCTATGGCTACACCTTC
CDR3aa: CASSVASGVYGYTF
abundance: -
v_gene: TRBV9
d_gene: -
j_gene: TRBJ1-2

CDR3nt: TGCGCCAGCAGCTCCTCGCCCCCTTCGAACACCGGGGAGCTGTTTTTT
CDR3aa: CASSSSPPSNTGELFF
abundance: -
v_gene: TRBV5-1
d_gene: -
j_gene: TRBJ2-2

CDR3nt: TGTGCCAGCAGCGTAGTGATTAGCGGGAGGACCGGGGAGCTGTTTTTT
CDR3aa: CASSVVISGRTGELFF
abundance: -
v_gene: TRBV9
d_gene: TRBD2
j_gene: TRBJ2-2

CDR3nt: TGTGCCAGTAGTATAAGGGACAGGGCCCCTCAGCCCCAGCATTTT
CDR3aa: CASSIRDRAPQPQHF
abundance: -
v_gene: TRBV19
d_gene: TRBD1
j_gene: TRBJ1-5

CDR3nt: TGCGCCAGCTATAGCGGGAGTACGGATGAGCAGTTCTTC
CDR3aa: CASYSGSTDEQFF
abundance: -
v_gene: TRBV5-1
d_gene: TRBD2
j_gene: TRBJ2-1

CDR3nt: TGTGCCAGCAGTTTAGGATTGGGGTACAATGAGCAGTTCTTC
CDR3aa: CASSLGLGYNEQFF
abundance: -
v_gene: TRBV27
d_gene: -
j_gene: TRBJ2-1

CDR3nt: TGTGCCAGCAGCTTAGGTGGGGCAACTGGGGCCAACGTCCTGACTTTC
CDR3aa: CASSLGGATGANVLTF
abundance: -
v_gene: TRBV11-3
d_gene: -
j_gene: TRBJ2-6

CDR3nt: TGTGCCAGTAGCATGTCCCCGGATCCCTCCTACGAGCAGTACTTC
CDR3aa: CASSMSPDPSYEQYF
abundance: -
v_gene: TRBV19
d_gene: -
j_gene: TRBJ2-7

CDR3nt: TGTGCCAGCAGCCTTTATAGCGGGAGGGCCTTAACCAATGAGCAGTTCTTC
CDR3aa: CASSLYSGRALTNEQFF
abundance: -
v_gene: TRBV6-2/TRBV6-3
d_gene: TRBD2
j_gene: TRBJ2-1

CDR3nt: TGTGCCAGCAGAAGGACTAGCGGAGCCTACAATGAGCAGTTCTTC
CDR3aa: CASRRTSGAYNEQFF
abundance: -
v_gene: TRBV28
d_gene: TRBD2
j_gene: TRBJ2-1

CDR3nt: TGTGCCAGCAGTTTAAAATTTACAATAAACACTGAAGCTTTCTTT
CDR3aa: CASSLKFTINTEAFF
abundance: -
v_gene: TRBV27
d_gene: -
j_gene: TRBJ1-1

CDR3nt: TGTGCCAGCAGCTTGGACAGGTTGAACACTGAAGCTTTCTTT
CDR3aa: CASSLDRLNTEAFF
abundance: -
v_gene: TRBV7-2
d_gene: TRBD1
j_gene: TRBJ1-1

CDR3nt: TGTGCCAGCAGCCTTAAGGAGACCCAGTACTTC
CDR3aa: CASSLKETQYF
abundance: -
v_gene: TRBV7-2
d_gene: -
j_gene: TRBJ2-5

CDR3nt: TGCGCCAGCAGCCAAGAAGGTGGCAGGGAAGAAAAACTGTTTTTT
CDR3aa: CASSQEGGREEKLFF
abundance: -
v_gene: TRBV4-1
d_gene: -
j_gene: TRBJ1-4

CDR3nt: TGTGCCAGCAGCTTGGGTGTCTCTAGGGGGCAGCCCCAGCATTTT
CDR3aa: CASSLGVSRGQPQHF
abundance: few
v_gene: TRBV5-8
d_gene: -
j_gene: TRBJ1-5

CDR3nt: TGCAGCGTTGCGCCCAAACGGTCTAGCGGGGGGGCAGATACGCAGTATTTT
CDR3aa: CSVAPKRSSGGADTQYF
abundance: once
v_gene: TRBV29-1
d_gene: TRBD2
j_gene: TRBJ2-3

CDR3nt: TGTGCCAGCACCACGGCGGGTAGAGGGGGAAACATTCAGTACTTC
CDR3aa: CASTTAGRGGNIQYF
abundance: -
v_gene: TRBV28
d_gene: -
j_gene: TRBJ2-4

CDR3nt: TGTGCCAGCGGGTGGGCTAGCGGCCAAGAGACCCAGTACTTC
CDR3aa: CASGWASGQETQYF
abundance: -
v_gene: TRBV11-2
d_gene: TRBD2
j_gene: TRBJ2-5

CDR3nt: TGTGCCAGCAGCTTAGGTAGCGGGAGCTACAATGAGCAGTTCTTC
CDR3aa: CASSLGSGSYNEQFF
abundance: -
v_gene: TRBV11-3
d_gene: TRBD2
j_gene: TRBJ2-1

CDR3nt: TGTGCCAGCAGCGAAGTGGTGTCCCAAGAGACCCAGTACTTC
CDR3aa: CASSEVVSQETQYF
abundance: -
v_gene: TRBV6-1
d_gene: -
j_gene: TRBJ2-5

CDR3nt: TGTGCCAGCAGCCAAGACAGGGACAAGAACACTGAAGCTTTCTTT
CDR3aa: CASSQDRDKNTEAFF
abundance: -
v_gene: TRBV4-2
d_gene: -
j_gene: TRBJ1-1

CDR3nt: TGTGCCAGCAGTTGGACAGGGTATGGCTACACCTTC
CDR3aa: CASSWTGYGYTF
abundance: -
v_gene: TRBV5-5
d_gene: TRBD1
j_gene: TRBJ1-2

CDR3nt: TGTGCCACCCAGGACAGGGTCTCTGGTCCAGATACGCAGTATTTT
CDR3aa: CATQDRVSGPDTQYF
abundance: -
v_gene: TRBV24-1
d_gene: TRBD1
j_gene: TRBJ2-3

CDR3nt: TGTGCCAGCAGTGCCCGCCGGGACAGGGTATCTAAAAACATTCAGTACTTC
CDR3aa: CASSARRDRVSKNIQYF
abundance: -
v_gene: TRBV2
d_gene: TRBD1
j_gene: TRBJ2-4

CDR3nt: TGTGCCAGCAGCTTAGATAGCAATCAGCCCCAGCATTTT
CDR3aa: CASSLDSNQPQHF
abundance: once
v_gene: TRBV11-1
d_gene: -
j_gene: TRBJ1-5

CDR3nt: TGTGCCAGCAGCGAAGACAGGGAGAATCAGCCCCAGCATTTT
CDR3aa: CASSEDRENQPQHF
abundance: -
v_gene: TRBV7-6
d_gene: TRBD1
j_gene: TRBJ1-5

CDR3nt: TGTGCCAGCAGCTCCCCTACAGGGGGCTTTGGGGAGACCCAGTACTTC
CDR3aa: CASSSPTGGFGETQYF
abundance: -
v_gene: TRBV7-9
d_gene: TRBD1
j_gene: TRBJ2-5

CDR3nt: TGTGCCAGCAGTGATTTCGAGTTGGCTGAAGCTTTCTTT
CDR3aa: CASSDFELAEAFF
abundance: once
v_gene: TRBV25-1
d_gene: -
j_gene: TRBJ1-1

CDR3nt: TGTGCCAGCAGTGACTGGGAGACCCAGTACTTC
CDR3aa: CASSDWETQYF
abundance: few
v_gene: TRBV2
d_gene: -
j_gene: TRBJ2-5

CDR3nt: TGTGCCAGCAGCTTAGGGACAGGCGGCAATGAGCAGTTCTTC
CDR3aa: CASSLGTGGNEQFF
abundance: -
v_gene: TRBV11-2
d_gene: TRBD1
j_gene: TRBJ2-1

CDR3nt: TGTGCCAGCAGGCCCTCTGGGAGGGGGGAGCAGTACTTC
CDR3aa: CASRPSGRGEQYF
abundance: -
v_gene: TRBV27
d_gene: -
j_gene: TRBJ2-7